This TCR beta chain is drawn from a study of cytomegalovirus exposure and HLA in healthy donors. In regard to this clone: As yet, its antigen is unknown. A read error may produce the germline difference seen at one junction end.

Each donor was nominally healthy when sampled (though unrecorded immune exposures were likely). CDR1 and CDR2 (germline): SNHLY, FYNNEI. The CDR3 has 15 amino acids. The PCR had 60 Vbeta and 13 Jbeta primers. TCRdb's copy holds only in-frame clones and misses some; the assay was immunoSEQ multiplex PCR. Among around 30,000 clones listed, around 87% were seen once. Overall study results and limits: Some segments of the V type, notably TRBV6-2 and TRBV6-3, were excluded as indistinguishable. Through in vitro validation, a few CMV-associated chains were shown to be specific for CMV antigens.

The rearrangement uses TRBV2 and TRBJ2-4; TRBD1 agrees at 8 bases. The origin of this receptor is a boy aged 10-17 years in good health and CMV-seronegative. Sequencing was carried out using PBMCs. The CDR3 nucleotides are TGTGCCAGCAGTGGTATTGCGGACAGGGAATTTTCCTTACACTTC. Protein product: CASSGIADREFSLHF. The variable domain in full, with the rest retrieved from reference TRBV2 and TRBJ2-4, is EPEVTQTPSHQVTQMGQEVILRCVPISNHLYFYWYRQILGQKVEFLVSFYNNEISEKSEIFDDQFSVERPDGSNFTLKIRSTKLEDSAMYFCASSGIADREFSLHFGAGTRLSVL.